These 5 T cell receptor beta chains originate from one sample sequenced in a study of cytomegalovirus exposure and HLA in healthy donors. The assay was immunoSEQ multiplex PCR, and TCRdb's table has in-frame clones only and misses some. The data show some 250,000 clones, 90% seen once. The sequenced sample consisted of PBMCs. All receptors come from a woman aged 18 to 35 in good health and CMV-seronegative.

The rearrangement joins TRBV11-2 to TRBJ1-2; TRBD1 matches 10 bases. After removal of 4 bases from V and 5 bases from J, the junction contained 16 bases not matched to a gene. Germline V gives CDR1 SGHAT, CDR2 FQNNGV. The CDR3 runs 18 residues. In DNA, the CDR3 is TGTGCCAGCAGCTCCAGAAAACTTCCGGGGACAGGGGTTTATGGCTACACCTTC. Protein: CASSSRKLPGTGVYGYTF.

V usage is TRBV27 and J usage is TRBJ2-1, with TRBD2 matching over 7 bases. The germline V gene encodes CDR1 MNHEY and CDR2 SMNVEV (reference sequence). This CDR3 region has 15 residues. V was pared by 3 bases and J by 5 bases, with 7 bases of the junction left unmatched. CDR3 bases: TGTGCCAGCAGTTTGAGGGCGACTAGCCACAATGAGCAGTTCTTC. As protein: CASSLRATSHNEQFF.

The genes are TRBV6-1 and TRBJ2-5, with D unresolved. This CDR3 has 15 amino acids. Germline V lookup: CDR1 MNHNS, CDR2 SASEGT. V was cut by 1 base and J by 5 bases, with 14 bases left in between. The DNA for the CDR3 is TGTGCCAGCAGTGAAGGAATATTCCACGGGGAGACCCAGTACTTC. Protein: CASSEGIFHGETQYF.

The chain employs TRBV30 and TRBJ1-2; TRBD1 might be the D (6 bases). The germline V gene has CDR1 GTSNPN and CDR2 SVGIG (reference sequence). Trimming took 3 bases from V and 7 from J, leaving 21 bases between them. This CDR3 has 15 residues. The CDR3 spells CAWSPGQNFPLGYTF. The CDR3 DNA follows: TGTGCCTGGAGCCCCGGACAGAATTTTCCCCTTGGCTACACCTTC.

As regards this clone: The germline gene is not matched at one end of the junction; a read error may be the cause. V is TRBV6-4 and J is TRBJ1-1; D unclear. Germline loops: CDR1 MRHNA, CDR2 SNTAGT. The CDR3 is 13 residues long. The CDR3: CAGSYTRNTEAFF. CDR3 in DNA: TGTGCCGGCAGTTACACCCGAAACACTGAAGCTTTCTTT.